Listed below are T cell receptor beta chains from one sample, sequenced in a study of CD8 T cells in ankylosing spondylitis. Using its own MiXCR run on the 5' RACE reads, TCRdb lists one record per CDR3 protein. This repertoire shows hundreds of thousands of distinct CDR3 sequences, approximately 10% found once; its top ten account for just over 0.5%. Sample: blood, either unsorted or a sorted T cell fraction (not recorded which). These receptors originate from a male donor with ankylosing spondylitis. CDR3s include the opening cysteine and the closing phenylalanine or tryptophan. The D gene is left open where the match is weak. Only some rows state a clone size, as once, few, many or a class for expanded clones.

D	J	size	V	CDR3	DNA
.	TRBJ1-6	few	TRBV12-3/TRBV12-4	CASSPPGLRNSPLHF	TGTGCCAGCAGTCCCCCGGGACTTCGGAATTCACCCCTCCACTTT
TRBD1	TRBJ2-5	many	TRBV24-1	CATSRGTFGETQYF	TGTGCCACCAGCAGGGGGACGTTTGGGGAGACCCAGTACTTC
.	TRBJ2-7	.	TRBV9	CASSEGVGGYEQYF	TGTGCCAGCAGCGAGGGGGTAGGGGGCTACGAGCAGTACTTC
.	TRBJ2-1	.	TRBV5-1	CASSLGPDEQFF	TGCGCCAGCAGCTTGGGGCCCGATGAGCAGTTCTTC
.	TRBJ2-7	.	TRBV28	CASSLDLVFYEQYF	TGTGCCAGCAGCCTCGATCTAGTCTTCTACGAGCAGTACTTC
.	TRBJ2-2	many	TRBV5-1	CASSFHQNTGELFF	TGCGCCAGCAGCTTTCACCAGAACACCGGGGAGCTGTTTTTT
TRBD1	TRBJ2-5	.	TRBV9	CASSVYRGEETQYF	TGTGCCAGCAGCGTCTACAGGGGGGAAGAGACCCAGTACTTC
.	TRBJ2-1	.	TRBV20-1	CSARGGTYNNEQFF	TGCAGTGCTAGAGGCGGGACCTATAACAATGAGCAGTTCTTC
TRBD2	TRBJ2-5	few	TRBV5-1	CASSFIAGLETQYF	TGCGCCAGCAGCTTTATAGCGGGACTGGAGACCCAGTACTTC
TRBD1	TRBJ1-5	few	TRBV20-1	CSALRRTGPNQPQHF	TGCAGTGCCCTCAGAAGGACAGGGCCTAATCAGCCCCAGCATTTT
.	TRBJ1-2	.	TRBV9	CASSTGQTKNYGYTF	TGTGCCAGCAGCACCGGACAGACTAAGAACTATGGCTACACCTTC
TRBD1	TRBJ1-2	.	TRBV10-3	CAISVTGAANYGYTF	TGTGCCATCAGTGTTACAGGGGCCGCTAACTATGGCTACACCTTC
.	TRBJ1-1	few	TRBV6-5	CASSISGGGAFF	TGTGCCAGCAGTATCTCCGGCGGCGGTGCTTTCTTT
TRBD2	TRBJ2-3	.	TRBV20-1	CSVLRGATDTQYF	TGCAGTGTCCTGCGGGGGGCCACAGATACGCAGTATTTT
TRBD1	TRBJ1-2	many	TRBV4-1	CASSRAGTGTFYGYTF	TGCGCCAGCAGCCGAGCCGGGACAGGTACCTTCTATGGCTACACCTTC
.	TRBJ2-1	many	TRBV6-5	CASSSGSGIPYNEQFF	TGTGCCAGCAGTTCAGGCTCAGGTATCCCTTACAATGAGCAGTTCTTC
.	TRBJ2-1	few	TRBV20-1	CSADSGAYNEQFF	TGCAGTGCAGACTCAGGAGCCTACAATGAGCAGTTCTTC
TRBD2	TRBJ2-1	few	TRBV20-1	CSARRAGSSKNEQFF	TGCAGTGCTAGGAGAGCGGGGAGCTCTAAGAATGAGCAGTTCTTC
TRBD1	TRBJ1-4	few	TRBV5-5	CASRRTGATEKLFF	TGTGCCAGCAGACGGACAGGGGCGACTGAAAAACTGTTTTTT
.	TRBJ2-1	few	TRBV30	CAWGRRDNEQFF	TGTGCCTGGGGAAGGAGGGATAATGAGCAGTTCTTC
.	TRBJ2-4	.	TRBV6-2/TRBV6-3	CASRDTLAKNIQYF	TGTGCCAGCCGAGACACCTTAGCCAAAAACATTCAGTACTTC
.	TRBJ2-1	few	TRBV13	CASSATPFTGWEGSSYNEQFF	TGTGCCAGCAGCGCGACCCCCTTTACAGGGTGGGAGGGAAGCTCCTACAATGAGCAGTTCTTC
TRBD2	TRBJ2-1	few	TRBV20-1	CSARVSFLAGGRNEQFF	TGCAGTGCTAGAGTATCCTTCCTAGCGGGGGGCAGGAATGAGCAGTTCTTC
TRBD1	TRBJ2-5	.	TRBV5-1	CASSLVGRGLQETQYF	TGCGCCAGCAGCTTGGTGGGCAGGGGGCTTCAAGAGACCCAGTACTTC
.	TRBJ2-5	.	TRBV20-1	CSANRDVGTQYF	TGCAGTGCAAACCGGGACGTGGGGACCCAGTACTTC
.	TRBJ1-2	.	TRBV10-2	CASSQNPAAGYTF	TGCGCCAGCAGTCAAAACCCTGCGGCTGGCTACACCTTC
.	TRBJ1-5	many	TRBV28	CASSLRGRGNQPQHF	TGTGCCAGCAGTTTACGGGGAAGGGGCAATCAGCCCCAGCATTTT
.	TRBJ2-1	few	TRBV5-1	CASSLDGPEQFF	TGCGCCAGCAGCTTGGATGGACCGGAGCAGTTCTTC
.	TRBJ2-3	few	TRBV24-1	CATSDLGDVIDTQYF	TGTGCCACCAGTGATTTGGGGGACGTTATAGATACGCAGTATTTT
.	TRBJ2-3	many	TRBV25-1	CASTSTGDTQYF	TGTGCCAGCACTTCTACAGGGGATACGCAGTATTTT
.	TRBJ1-1	few	TRBV12-3/TRBV12-4	CASKGGGGNTEAFF	TGTGCCAGCAAGGGGGGAGGGGGGAACACTGAAGCTTTCTTT
.	TRBJ2-3	few	TRBV5-1	CASSWTETSTDTQYF	TGCGCCAGCAGCTGGACAGAAACTAGCACAGATACGCAGTATTTT
.	TRBJ2-1	.	TRBV18	CASSLSVPHYNEQFF	TGTGCCAGCTCACTCTCGGTCCCACATTACAATGAGCAGTTCTTC
.	TRBJ2-2	.	TRBV3-1	CASSSGVTNTGELFF	TGTGCCAGCAGCTCAGGGGTAACGAACACCGGGGAGCTGTTTTTT
.	TRBJ1-5	few	TRBV12-3/TRBV12-4	CASSLKRAEIKPQHF	TGTGCCAGCAGTTTAAAAAGGGCGGAGATCAAGCCCCAGCATTTT
.	TRBJ2-7	.	TRBV7-9	CASSALLYEQYF	TGTGCCAGCAGTGCGTTACTCTACGAGCAGTACTTC
.	TRBJ1-2	.	TRBV2	CASSQGTGDGYTF	TGTGCCAGCAGTCAAGGGACGGGTGATGGCTACACCTTC
.	TRBJ2-3	once	TRBV5-1	CASSLGAMDTQYF	TGCGCCAGCAGCTTGGGGGCAATGGATACGCAGTATTTT
.	TRBJ1-1	many	TRBV20-1	CSASGAIEAFF	TGCAGTGCCTCGGGGGCAATTGAAGCTTTCTTT
.	TRBJ1-1	.	TRBV6-5	CASSYWGGQGTEAFF	TGTGCCAGCAGTTACTGGGGTGGGCAGGGCACTGAAGCTTTCTTT
.	TRBJ2-1	.	TRBV12-2	CASRIGLAGANSYNEQFF	TGTGCAAGTCGCATTGGACTAGCGGGAGCCAACTCCTACAATGAGCAGTTCTTC
TRBD2	TRBJ2-1	.	TRBV27	CASSPTLSGSKFF	TGTGCCAGCAGTCCAACCCTGAGCGGGAGTAAGTTCTTC
TRBD2	TRBJ2-1	many	TRBV10-3	CAISSTSGYNEQFF	TGTGCCATCAGTTCGACTAGCGGTTACAATGAGCAGTTCTTC
TRBD2	TRBJ2-2	few	TRBV28	CASSPTSEHTGELFF	TGTGCCAGCAGCCCAACTAGCGAACACACCGGGGAGCTGTTTTTT
.	TRBJ1-1	few	TRBV6-4	CASSARGLGTEAFF	TGTGCCAGCAGTGCTCGGGGGCTAGGAACTGAAGCTTTCTTT
.	TRBJ1-2	.	TRBV4-3	CASSQDHRPDNYGYTF	TGCGCCAGCAGCCAAGATCATCGTCCTGACAACTATGGCTACACCTTC
.	TRBJ1-5	.	TRBV20-1	CSASAGSSGNQPQHF	TGCAGTGCTAGCGCAGGCAGTTCGGGAAATCAGCCCCAGCATTTT
TRBD1	TRBJ1-1	many	TRBV7-9	CASTPQGDTEAFF	TGTGCCAGCACCCCGCAGGGGGACACTGAAGCTTTCTTT
.	TRBJ1-5	few	TRBV7-8	CASSLMGAHGDQPQHF	TGTGCCAGCAGCTTAATGGGGGCCCACGGGGATCAGCCCCAGCATTTT
TRBD1	TRBJ2-5	.	TRBV5-1	CASSLGTGEQETQYF	TGCGCCAGCAGCCTAGGGACAGGGGAGCAAGAGACCCAGTACTTC